These T cell receptor beta chains were read from a single sample in a study of T cell repertoires in cytomegalovirus infection. Their cognate antigens are unknown. TCRdb reprocessed the reads via MiXCR and lists one record per CDR3 protein. The sample yields about 920,000 distinct CDR3 sequences, around 32% seen once. The sequencing here drew on cultured CD8+ T cells from PBMCs, taken from culture after CMV antigen stimulation. The source is a human donor in good health (CMV status not recorded). Some clones in this sample may be carry-over from other donors' samples. The CDR3 runs from the conserved cysteine through the conserved F or W. A D gene is named only where the DNA matches it firmly. Clone size is stated in some rows and not others, as once, few, many or a class when expanded.

16	TRBV7-9	few	.	TRBJ1-2	TGTGCCAGCAGCGAAGCGGGGGAACAGGGAGGCTATGGCTACACCTTC	CASSEAGEQGGYGYTF
13	TRBV11-2	.	.	TRBJ2-7	TGTGCCAGCAGCTTAGTGTCTTATATCGAGCAGTACTTC	CASSLVSYIEQYF
15	TRBV7-2	.	.	TRBJ2-5	TGTGCCAGCAGCTCGAACGGGTCTCCTCAAGAGACCCAGTACTTC	CASSSNGSPQETQYF
15	TRBV4-3	.	TRBD1	TRBJ2-7	TGCGCCAGCAGCCGTTCACCCGGGACAGAGGACGAGCAGTACTTC	CASSRSPGTEDEQYF
16	TRBV19	.	TRBD1	TRBJ2-5	TGTGCCAGTAGTATGAACCCGGGACAGGGGATAGAGACCCAGTACTTC	CASSMNPGQGIETQYF
15	TRBV15	few	.	TRBJ1-1	TGTGCCACCAGCCTCCCGGGACGGTCGAACACTGAAGCTTTCTTT	CATSLPGRSNTEAFF
16	TRBV2	.	TRBD1	TRBJ2-2	TGTGCCAGCTCCTCCCTGGGGACAGCTGATACCGGGGAGCTGTTTTTT	CASSSLGTADTGELFF
17	TRBV24-1	.	.	TRBJ1-5	TGTGCCACCAGTGGTCTGAAGGGGGGCGGAAGCAATCAGCCCCAGCATTTT	CATSGLKGGGSNQPQHF
15	TRBV6-8	.	.	TRBJ2-7	TGTGCCAGCAGTTACTCGTTGTTCTCTGTGTTGGAGCAGTACTTC	CASSYSLFSVLEQYF
15	TRBV7-6	.	TRBD1	TRBJ1-4	TGTGCCAGCAGCAGCCTGACAGGGACTAATGAAAAACTGTTTTTT	CASSSLTGTNEKLFF
14	TRBV6-5	.	.	TRBJ2-2	TGTGCCAGCAGTTGGGGTGTAGGCACCGGGGAGCTGTTTTTT	CASSWGVGTGELFF
15	TRBV7-9	.	TRBD1	TRBJ2-2	TGTGCCAGCAGCCTCTCGGACAGGGCGGACGGGGAGCTGTTTTTT	CASSLSDRADGELFF
19	TRBV4-3	.	.	TRBJ1-6	TGCGCCAGCAGCCAAGAGCCCCATCTTCCGAGCTCCTATAATTCACCCCTCCACTTT	CASSQEPHLPSSYNSPLHF
15	TRBV12-3/TRBV12-4	.	.	TRBJ2-1	TGTGCCAGCATCGGGGGGCGGGGGTCTTACAATGAGCAGTTCTTC	CASIGGRGSYNEQFF
13	TRBV29-1	.	.	TRBJ2-1	TGCAGCGTTGAAGGAGTGACCTACAATGAGCAGTTCTTC	CSVEGVTYNEQFF
15	TRBV12-3/TRBV12-4	many	TRBD1	TRBJ2-1	TGTGCCAGCAGTCTAGGGACAGGGGAGTACAATGAGCAGTTCTTC	CASSLGTGEYNEQFF
15	TRBV11-2	.	.	TRBJ1-6	TGTGCCAGCAGCTTAGTCGGTAACACTAATTCACCCCTCCACTTT	CASSLVGNTNSPLHF
14	TRBV3-1	.	.	TRBJ1-2	TGTGCCAGCAGCCAAGAGGACGGCTACTATGGCTACACCTTC	CASSQEDGYYGYTF
15	TRBV27	.	TRBD1	TRBJ1-2	TGTGCCAGCATCCCATCGACAGGGTCGAGCTATGGCTACACCTTC	CASIPSTGSSYGYTF
15	TRBV6-5	.	.	TRBJ2-7	TGTGCCAGCAGTTACGGCCATATGGACTCCTACGAGCAGTACTTC	CASSYGHMDSYEQYF
15	TRBV11-2	.	TRBD1	TRBJ2-3	TGTGCCAGCAGCTCGTGGACAGGGAACACAGATACGCAGTATTTT	CASSSWTGNTDTQYF
15	TRBV15	.	.	TRBJ2-1	TGTGCCACCAGCGTACACACTGTTTCCTACAATGAGCAGTTCTTC	CATSVHTVSYNEQFF
18	TRBV6-6	few	.	TRBJ2-1	TGTGCCAGCACTCCCCGGGTCCGGGACAAGGCCCCCTACAATGAGCAGTTCTTC	CASTPRVRDKAPYNEQFF
15	TRBV7-9	.	TRBD2	TRBJ2-1	TGTGCCAGCAGTCCTCCGGGACTAGCAGTCGATGAGCAGTTCTTC	CASSPPGLAVDEQFF
15	TRBV27	.	.	TRBJ1-1	TGTGCCAGCAGTCTTCTACAGGGAAAGGGCACTGAAGCTTTCTTT	CASSLLQGKGTEAFF
16	TRBV7-8	many	.	TRBJ2-3	TGTGCCAGCAGCTTAGCGCCGGGGTTAAGCACAGATACGCAGTATTTT	CASSLAPGLSTDTQYF
12	TRBV20-1	few	.	TRBJ2-5	TGCAGTGCTAGAGCTACATCTGGGACCCAGTACTTC	CSARATSGTQYF
14	TRBV19	few	.	TRBJ1-1	TGTGCCAGTAGTATGCCATACAGAAACTCCGAAGCTTTCTTT	CASSMPYRNSEAFF
12	TRBV7-9	.	.	TRBJ2-2	TGTGCCAGCTATACTAACACCGGGGAGCTGTTTTTT	CASYTNTGELFF